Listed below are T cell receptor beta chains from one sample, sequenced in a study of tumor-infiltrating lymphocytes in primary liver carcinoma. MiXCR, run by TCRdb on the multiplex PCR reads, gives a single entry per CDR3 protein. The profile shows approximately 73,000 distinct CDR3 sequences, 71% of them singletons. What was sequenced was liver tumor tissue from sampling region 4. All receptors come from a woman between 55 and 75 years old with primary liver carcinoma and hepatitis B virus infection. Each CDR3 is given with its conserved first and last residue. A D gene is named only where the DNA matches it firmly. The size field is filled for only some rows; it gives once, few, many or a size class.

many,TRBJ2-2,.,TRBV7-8,CASSQGRTANTGELFF,TGTGCCAGCAGCCAGGGACGGACGGCGAACACCGGGGAGCTGTTTTTT
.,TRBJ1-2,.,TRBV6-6,CATTYISNYGYTF,TGTGCCACCACTTACATAAGCAACTATGGCTACACCTTC
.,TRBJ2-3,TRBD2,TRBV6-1,CASSTGTSITGTQYF,TGTGCCAGCAGTACCGGGACTAGTATCACAGGTACGCAGTATTTT
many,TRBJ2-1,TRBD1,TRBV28,CASSSVGTGAYNEQFF,TGTGCCAGCAGTTCTGTCGGGACAGGAGCCTACAATGAGCAGTTCTTC
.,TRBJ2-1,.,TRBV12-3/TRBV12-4,CASSPCVSSFNNEQFF,TGTGCCAGCAGTCCCTGTGTTTCTAGCTTCAACAATGAGCAGTTCTTC
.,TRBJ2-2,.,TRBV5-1,CASSFLSNTGELLF,TGCGCCAGCAGCTTCTTGTCGAACACAGGAGAGCTGTTATTT
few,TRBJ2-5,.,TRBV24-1,CAISDGTAQETQYF,TGTGCCATCAGTGACGGAACAGCTCAAGAGACCCAGTACTTC
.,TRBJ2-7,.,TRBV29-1,CSVVAGEPYEQYF,TGCAGCGTTGTGGCAGGGGAGCCATACGAGCAGTACTTC
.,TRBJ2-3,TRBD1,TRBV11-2,CASSLVGQAIADTQYF,TGCGCCAGCAGCTTAGTCGGACAGGCGATCGCAGATACGCAGTATTTT
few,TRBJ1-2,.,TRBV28,CASSSFKGALGSYTF,TGTGCCAGCAGTTCGTTCAAAGGGGCCCTAGGGAGCTACACCTTC
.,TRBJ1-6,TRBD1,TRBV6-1,CVSSPWDREGNSPLHF,TGTGTCAGCAGTCCTTGGGACAGGGAAGGCAATTCACCCCTCCACTTT
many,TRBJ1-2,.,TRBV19,CASSYGRGYTF,TGTGCCAGTAGTTACGGCCGTGGCTACACCTTC
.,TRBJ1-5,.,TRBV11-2,CGNSDDRSPPQHF,TGTGGCAACAGCGACGACAGGAGTCCGCCCCAGCATTTT
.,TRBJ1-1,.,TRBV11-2,CGSRFRRDTLSTGAFF,TGTGGCAGCAGATTCCGCCGGGACACCCTGAGCACTGGAGCTTTCTTT
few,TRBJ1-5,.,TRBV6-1,CASSETGEAQPPHF,TGTGCCAGCAGTGAAACCGGCGAGGCTCAGCCCCCGCATTTT
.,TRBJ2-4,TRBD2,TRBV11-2,CASSPGRLLSGRDIHYF,TGTGCCAGTAGTCCAGGCAGGCTACTAAGCGGGAGGGACATTCATTACTTC
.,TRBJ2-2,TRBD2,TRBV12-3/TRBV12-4,CVSSSGLAVTGELFF,TGCGTCAGCAGTTCTGGACTAGCGGTCACCGGGGAGCTGTTTTTT
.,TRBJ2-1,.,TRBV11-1,CASSLDGGGEKEFF,TGTGCCAGCAGCTTAGACGGGGGCGGGGAAAAAGAGTTCTTC
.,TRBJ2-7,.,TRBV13,CASSPDGTSRSPEQYF,TGTGCCAGCAGCCCAGACGGGACCAGCAGGAGTCCCGAGCAGTACTTC
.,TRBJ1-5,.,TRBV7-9,CASAQDGGNQPQHF,TGTGCCAGCGCCCAAGACGGGGGAAATCAGCCCCAGCATTTT